Each of the 26 T cell receptor beta chains below was sequenced from the same sample in a study of T cell changes during pregnancy in multiple sclerosis. Assay: immunoSEQ multiplex PCR; the TCRdb copy retains only in-frame clones and omits some. There are 55,000 to 75,000 clones in the sample; about nine tenths occur only once, and roughly 2% lies in the top ten. Sequencing used peripheral blood, obtained in the third trimester of pregnancy. The source of these receptors is a female donor in good health, enrolled as a control in a pregnancy study.

J is TRBJ2-7 and V is TRBV7-9; possible D gene TRBD2, 5 bases. Germline values: CDR1 SEHNR, CDR2 FQNEAQ (reference sequence). There are 14 residues in the CDR3. V lost 5 bases and J 7 bases, leaving 18 bases between the germline ends. This chain's CDR3 is CASSPGEGGWEQYF. The CDR3 DNA is TGTGCCAGCAGCCCCGGAGAGGGCGGGTGGGAGCAGTACTTC.

The chain links TRBV7-9 to TRBJ2-2; 11 bases agree with TRBD2. The CDR3 loop spans 15 amino acids. J gave up 2 bases and V 6 bases, and 2 bases lay outside the gene matches. Germline V gene lookup returns CDR1 SEHNR and CDR2 FQNEAQ (reference sequence). As DNA, the CDR3 is TGTGCCAGCAGGACTAGCGGGGTTAACACCGGGGAGCTGTTTTTT. Its translation is CASRTSGVNTGELFF.

The chain recombines TRBV6-6 with TRBJ2-7; D unclear. With 2 bases removed from V and 0 bases from J, the gap between germline ends came to 8 bases. Per the germline V gene, CDR1 is MNHNY and CDR2 is SVGAGI (reference sequence). CDR3 length: 14 residues. The CDR3 DNA sequence: TGTGCCAGCAGTTACGGGCTGATCTCCTACGAGCAGTACTTC. It is translated as CASSYGLISYEQYF.

The chain is built from TRBV6-5 and TRBJ1-1, with unresolved D. CDR1 is MNHEY, CDR2 SVGAGI, per germline. This CDR3 comprises 13 residues. V was pared by 2 bases and J by 5 bases, with 9 bases between. CDR3 DNA: TGTGCCAGCAGTTACGTGGGGAGGACTGAAGCTTTCTTT. It encodes CASSYVGRTEAFF.

The chain uses TRBV29-1 and TRBJ2-5; 9 bases match TRBD1. Germline lookup yields CDR1 SQVTM and CDR2 ANQGSEA. Unmatched junction bases numbered 9, after V lost 6 bases and J lost 4 bases. The CDR3 sequence is 14 residues long. The CDR3 DNA is TGCAGCGTACGTGGACAGGGGATAGGAGAGACCCAGTACTTC. This sequence encodes CSVRGQGIGETQYF.

V is TRBV21-1 and J is TRBJ2-7; the D call of TRBD2 is as the table states it, not checked on the DNA. TRBV21-1 is deemed a pseudogene. The CDR3 has 16 residues. CDR3 protein: CASSGFGTSGTYEQYF. The CDR3 DNA reads TGTGCCAGCAGCGGATTCGGGACTAGCGGGACATACGAGCAGTACTTC.

The V gene is TRBV6-4, the J gene TRBJ2-1, with TRBD2 identical over 7 bases. The V gene end was trimmed by 0 bases and the J gene end by 4 bases; junction bases not matched to a gene: 6. Germline V gene data show CDR1 as MRHNA and CDR2 as SNTAGT. CDR3 length equals 16 residues. The CDR3 nucleotides read TGTGCCAGCAGTGACTCGAGGGGAGGGGATTACAATGAGCAGTTCTTC. Translating it yields CASSDSRGGDYNEQFF.

The chain uses TRBV27 and TRBJ1-2, with D perhaps TRBD1 (6 bases). Trimming left V 6 bases short and J 7 bases short, with 24 bases between. The V gene's germline CDR1 is MNHEY and CDR2 SMNVEV (reference sequence). The CDR3 sequence is 16 residues long. The CDR3 protein is CASRRLRTGGRSGYTF. In nucleotides, the CDR3 is TGTGCCAGCAGGCGGCTTCGGACTGGGGGCAGGTCTGGCTACACCTTC.

The chain couples TRBV7-2 to TRBJ1-5; a weak D match, TRBD1 (6 bases). This CDR3 is 16 amino acids long. V was cut by 5 bases and J by 7 bases, with 21 bases left in between. CDR1 and CDR2 (germline): SGHTA, FQGNSA. The CDR3 is CASSPRGRGLGQPQHF. In DNA, the CDR3 is TGTGCCAGCAGCCCCAGGGGCAGGGGCCTGGGGCAGCCCCAGCATTTT. Full variable domain (rest looked up from reference TRBV7-2 and TRBJ1-5): GAGVSQSPSNKVTEKGKDVELRCDPISGHTALYWYRQSLGQGLEFLIYFQGNSAPDKSGLPSDRFSAERTGGSVSTLTIQRTQQEDSAVYLCASSPRGRGLGQPQHFGDGTRLSIL.

The J gene is TRBJ2-1, the V gene TRBV4-1; 9 bases align to TRBD2. The CDR3 runs to 16 residues. Germline lookup yields CDR1 MGHRA and CDR2 YSYEKL. V lost 3 bases to trimming and J lost 6 bases; unmatched junction nucleotides: 9. DNA of the CDR3: TGCGCCAGCAGCCATATTGGGACTAGCAAGGGCAATGAGCAGTTCTTC. Amino acids: CASSHIGTSKGNEQFF.

J is TRBJ2-3 and V is TRBV10-3; D is possibly TRBD1 (6 bases). V dropped 10 bases and J dropped 1 base, with 15 bases sitting between them. Germline V CDR1 and CDR2: ENHRY, SYGVKD. The length of the CDR3 is 14 residues. CDR3 protein: CATGASEGTDTQYF. Written as DNA, the CDR3 is TGTGCCACAGGGGCCTCTGAGGGCACAGATACGCAGTATTTT.

CDR3 sequence reads: CASSFDAGNYEQYF. The CDR3, as DNA: TGTGCCAGCAGCTTTGATGCAGGGAATTACGAGCAGTACTTC. The chain couples TRBV11-2 to TRBJ2-7; the D gene is possibly TRBD1 (5 bases). From germline, CDR1 is SGHAT and CDR2 FQNNGV. V was pared by 3 bases and J by 4 bases, with 13 bases between. CDR3 length: 14 residues.

V and J are TRBV7-9 and TRBJ2-3; 12 bases match TRBD2. The CDR3 consists of 17 residues. The germline CDR1 and CDR2 sequences are SEHNR and FQNEAQ (reference sequence). Losses at the gene ends were 4 bases for V and 0 bases for J; bases not matched to a gene: 5. DNA for the CDR3: TGTGCCAGCAGCTCCCTAGCGGGGGGGCCGAGCACAGATACGCAGTATTTT. This sequence encodes CASSSLAGGPSTDTQYF.

This chain connects TRBV15 to TRBJ1-4; possible D gene TRBD1, 5 bases. The CDR3 loop spans 17 amino acids. V dropped 0 bases and J dropped 4 bases, with 15 bases sitting between them. Germline V lookup: CDR1 LNHNV, CDR2 YYDKDF (reference sequence). CDR3 in DNA: TGTGCCACCAGCAGAGATCTGGGAGGGGTCGATAATGAAAAACTGTTTTTT. It translates to CATSRDLGGVDNEKLFF.

The V gene is TRBV15, the J gene TRBJ2-7; 12 bases fit TRBD2. Trimming at V came to 5 bases and at J to 7 bases, leaving 9 bases not matched to a gene. Germline lookup yields CDR1 LNHNV and CDR2 YYDKDF (reference sequence). CDR3 length: 15 residues. The CDR3 region has the DNA TGTGCCACCAGCCGAAGACTAGCGGGAGCGGGAGAGCAGTACTTC. Translation gives CATSRRLAGAGEQYF.

The genes are TRBV16 and TRBJ1-5; D possibly corresponds to TRBD1 (6 bases). Germline lookup yields CDR1 KGHSY and CDR2 FQNENV. V was clipped by 4 bases and J by 7 bases, with 20 bases between them. The CDR3 is 16 amino acids. CDR3 nucleotides: TGTGCCAGCAGCCCCGGGGTCAGGGTGGGGGCCCAGCCCCAGCATTTT. Its protein product is CASSPGVRVGAQPQHF.

The gene calls are TRBV19 and TRBJ2-7; 9 bases fit TRBD2. Germline V lookup: CDR1 LNHDA, CDR2 SQIVND (reference sequence). The trim removed 5 bases at V and 2 bases at J, leaving 4 bases unmatched. This CDR3 is 14 amino acids long. The CDR3 nucleotides are TGTGCCAGTAGTTTGACTAGCGGACCCTACGAGCAGTACTTC. It codes for CASSLTSGPYEQYF.

This clone was observed once. This chain connects TRBV18 to TRBJ2-6; 12 nucleotides match TRBD1. J gave up 2 bases and V 5 bases, and 7 bases lay outside the gene matches. CDR1 KGHSH and CDR2 LQKENI come from the germline V gene. The CDR3 loop spans 18 amino acids. The CDR3 spells CASSAGQGALAGANVLTF. The DNA of the CDR3 is TGTGCCAGCTCAGCGGGACAGGGGGCGCTTGCTGGGGCCAACGTCCTGACTTTC.

This clone was detected once. DNA for the CDR3: TGTGCCAGCAGCTTAGCCTCAGGGTGGGGCTACACCTTC. Its translation is CASSLASGWGYTF. The chain links TRBV7-9 to TRBJ1-2, with D perhaps TRBD1 (5 bases). The CDR3 extends over 13 amino acids. V was clipped by 0 bases and J by 8 bases, with 10 bases between them. CDR1 and CDR2 (germline): SEHNR, FQNEAQ (reference sequence). Together with reference TRBV7-9 and TRBJ1-2, the CDR3 gives the full variable domain: DTGVSQNPRHKITKRGQNVTFRCDPISEHNRLYWYRQTLGQGPEFLTYFQNEAQLEKSRLLSDRFSAERPKGSFSTLEIQRTEQGDSAMYLCASSLASGWGYTFGSGTRLTVV.

This clone was seen a single time. V usage is TRBV19 and J usage is TRBJ2-5; TRBD2 aligns across 10 bases. The CDR3 has 14 residues. Unmatched junction bases numbered 7, after V lost 5 bases and J lost 7 bases. CDR1 is LNHDA, CDR2 SQIVND, per germline (reference sequence). The CDR3 sequence is CASSQQAGGSTQYF. CDR3 DNA sequence: TGTGCCAGTAGTCAACAAGCGGGAGGGTCGACCCAGTACTTC.

V usage is TRBV19 and J usage is TRBJ2-1; 11 bases align to TRBD2. Per the germline V gene, CDR1 is LNHDA and CDR2 is SQIVND (reference sequence). The CDR3 is 17 amino acids. The junction had 16 bases not matched to a gene; V was cut back by 3 bases and J by 12 bases. CDR3 region: CASSMIRGPGTSGRQFF. For the CDR3, the DNA is TGTGCCAGTAGTATGATTCGGGGTCCGGGGACTAGCGGACGGCAGTTCTTC. Filled out from reference TRBV19 and TRBJ2-1, the complete variable domain reads DGGITQSPKYLFRKEGQNVTLSCEQNLNHDAMYWYRQDPGQGLRLIYYSQIVNDFQKGDIAEGYSVSREKKESFPLTVTSAQKNPTAFYLCASSMIRGPGTSGRQFFGPGTRLTVL.

The chain has TRBV19 and TRBJ1-5; D unresolved. In germline, CDR1 is LNHDA, CDR2 SQIVND (reference sequence). This CDR3 has 14 amino acids. V was clipped by 5 bases and J by 0 bases, with 8 bases between them. The CDR3 sequence: CASSWQSSNQPQHF. The CDR3 nucleotides are TGTGCCAGTAGTTGGCAATCTAGCAATCAGCCCCAGCATTTT.

This clone showed up just once. The chain uses TRBV4-2 and TRBJ2-5; D gene uncertain. V lost 0 bases, J lost 4 bases, and 6 bases lay in between. CDR1 is LGHNA and CDR2 is YNFKEQ in the germline V gene. The CDR3 totals 13 residues. The CDR3 spells CASSQESGETQYF. The CDR3 DNA is TGTGCCAGCAGCCAAGAGTCAGGAGAGACCCAGTACTTC.

A remark on this clone: One end of the junction fails to match germline, which may point to a read error. The rearrangement joins TRBV27 to TRBJ2-1, with 14 bases matching TRBD2. The CDR3 loop spans 13 amino acids. The germline V gene encodes CDR1 MNHEY and CDR2 SMNVEV (reference sequence). The CDR3 here is CASTLTSGGANIF. The CDR3 DNA follows: TGTGCCAGCACCCTGACTAGCGGGGGGGCCAACATCTTC.

V is TRBV30 and J is TRBJ2-2, with 11 bases lining up with TRBD2. Germline lookup yields CDR1 GTSNPN and CDR2 SVGIG (reference sequence). This CDR3 spans 16 amino acids. V lost 4 bases to trimming and J lost 3 bases; unmatched junction nucleotides: 7. The DNA for the CDR3 is TGTGCCTGGATCATAGCGGGGGGGCTGGACACCGGGGAGCTGTTTTTT. Translating it yields CAWIIAGGLDTGELFF.

This chain uses TRBV29-1 with TRBJ1-2; D unclear. This CDR3 spans 12 amino acids. Trimming stripped 0 bases from V and 5 bases from J, with 7 bases between. Germline V gene data show CDR1 as SQVTM and CDR2 as ANQGSEA. In DNA, the CDR3 is TGCAGCGTTGAAGATCGTTTTTATGGCTACACCTTC. As protein: CSVEDRFYGYTF.